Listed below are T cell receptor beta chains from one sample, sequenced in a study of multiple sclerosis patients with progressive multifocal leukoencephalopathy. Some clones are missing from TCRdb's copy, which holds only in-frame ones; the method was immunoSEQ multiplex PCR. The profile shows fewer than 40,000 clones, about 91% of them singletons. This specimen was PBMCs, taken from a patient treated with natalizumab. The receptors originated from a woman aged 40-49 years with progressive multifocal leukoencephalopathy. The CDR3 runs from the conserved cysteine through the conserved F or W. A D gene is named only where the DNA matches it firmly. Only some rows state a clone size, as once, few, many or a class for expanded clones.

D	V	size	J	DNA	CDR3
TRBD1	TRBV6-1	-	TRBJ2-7	TGTGCCAGCAGTGCCATCCCCGGACAGGGGGGAACCTACGAGCAGTACTTC	CASSAIPGQGGTYEQYF
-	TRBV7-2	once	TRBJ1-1	TGTGCCAGCAGCTTTGGAGGTGCGCCTGAAGCTTTCTTT	CASSFGGAPEAFF
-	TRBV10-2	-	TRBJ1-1	TGCGCCAGCAGTGAGGGAAGGGGAGGCAGGGGCATGAACACTGAAGCTTTCTTT	CASSEGRGGRGMNTEAFF
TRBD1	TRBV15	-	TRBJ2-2	TGTGCCACCAGCAGGGACAGGGGGCGCGGGGAGCTGTTTTTT	CATSRDRGRGELFF
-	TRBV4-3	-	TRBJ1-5	TGCGCCAGCAGCCAAGAGGCGAGTCAGCCCCAGCATTTT	CASSQEASQPQHF
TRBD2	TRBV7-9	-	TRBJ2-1	TGTGCCAGCAGCTTCTTTGGGGGGGTCATCTACAATGAGCAGTTCTTC	CASSFFGGVIYNEQFF
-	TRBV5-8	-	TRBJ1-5	TGTGCCAGCAGCTCCCCCAACAGACTCAGCAATCAGCCCCAGCATTTT	CASSSPNRLSNQPQHF
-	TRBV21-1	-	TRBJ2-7	TGTGCCAGCAGCACCCAGGGGGGGGTAGCGGTCACCTACGAGCAGTACTTC	CASSTQGGVAVTYEQYF
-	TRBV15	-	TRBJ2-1	TGTGCCACCAGGCGACAGGTATACAATGAGCAGTTCTTC	CATRRQVYNEQFF
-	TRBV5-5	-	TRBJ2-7	TGTGCCAGCAGCTTGGAACCCGGATATTTATCCTACGAGCAGTACTTC	CASSLEPGYLSYEQYF
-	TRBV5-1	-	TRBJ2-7	TGCGCCAGCTCTGCGGGAAGCTCCTACGAGCAGTACTTC	CASSAGSSYEQYF
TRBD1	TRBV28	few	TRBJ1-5	TGTGCCAGCAGTTCCCTCGGGACAGGGGGCAATCAGCCCCAGCATTTT	CASSSLGTGGNQPQHF
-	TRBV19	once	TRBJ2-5	TGTGCCAGTAGTGAAACCGGGACACTCCAAGAGACCCAGTACTTC	CASSETGTLQETQYF
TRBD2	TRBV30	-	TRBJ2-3	TGTGCCTGGAGGGAGCGGGGGGGCGTAGATACGCAGTATTTT	CAWRERGGVDTQYF
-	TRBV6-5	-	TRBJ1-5	TGTGCCAGCAGTTACTCGCTCAATCAGCCCCAGCATTTT	CASSYSLNQPQHF
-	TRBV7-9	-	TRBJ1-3	TGTGCCAGCAGCTCGGGACCTCCATATTTCGACGGAAACACCATATATTTT	CASSSGPPYFDGNTIYF
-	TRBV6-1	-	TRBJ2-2	TGTGCCAGCAGTGACGACAGTTACACCGGGGAGCTGTTTTTT	CASSDDSYTGELFF
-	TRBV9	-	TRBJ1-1	TGTGCCAGCAGCCCTCATATACAGAACACTGAAGCTTTCTTT	CASSPHIQNTEAFF
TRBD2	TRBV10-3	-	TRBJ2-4	TGTGCCATCAGTGGGACTAGCGGGAGTGCGGGCATTCAGTACTTC	CAISGTSGSAGIQYF
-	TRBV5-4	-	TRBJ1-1	TGTGCCAGCAGCTTAGCCAGAGCGAACACTGAAGCTTTCTTT	CASSLARANTEAFF
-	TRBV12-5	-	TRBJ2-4	TGTGCTAGTGGTACCCTACTAGCTACGGACTTC	CASGTLLATDF
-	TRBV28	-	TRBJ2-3	TGTGCCAGCAGTTTCCCGGTCACAGATACGCAGTATTTT	CASSFPVTDTQYF
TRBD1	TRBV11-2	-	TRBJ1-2	TGTGCCAGCAGCTTACGGCAGGGGGAGGATGGCTACACCTTC	CASSLRQGEDGYTF
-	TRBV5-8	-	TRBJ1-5	TGTGCCAGCAGCTTGGCGATGGGGAATCAGCCCCAGCATTTT	CASSLAMGNQPQHF
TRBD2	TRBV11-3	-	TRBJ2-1	TGTGCCAGCAGCAGAACTAGCGGGGGGTACTCCTACAATGAGCAGTTCTTC	CASSRTSGGYSYNEQFF